These 19 T cell receptor beta chains were sequenced from one sample in a study of T cell changes during pregnancy in multiple sclerosis. Clones were sequenced by immunoSEQ multiplex PCR, and TCRdb holds only the in-frame ones, with some missing. Of about 80,000 clones listed, about 93% are singletons. The sequences come from peripheral blood, collected after pregnancy. The receptor set was obtained from a female donor in good health, enrolled as a control in a pregnancy study.

This clone has only one observation. This rearrangement joins TRBV7-2 to TRBJ1-2; possibly TRBD1 for D (5 bases). Germline V lookup: CDR1 SGHTA, CDR2 FQGNSA. This CDR3 is 15 amino acids long. Trimming cost V 4 bases and J 3 bases, with 15 bases left between them. The CDR3 DNA sequence: TGTGCCAGCAGCTCAACCCCTAAGGGGTACTATGGCTACACCTTC. Translating gives CASSSTPKGYYGYTF.

The chain uses TRBV15 and TRBJ2-1; 8 bases match TRBD1. J gave up 2 bases and V 8 bases, and 5 bases lay outside the gene matches. CDR3 length: 14 amino acids. Germline V gene data show CDR1 as LNHNV and CDR2 as YYDKDF (reference sequence). CDR3: CATAGQGPYNEQFF. CDR3 in DNA: TGTGCCACCGCCGGACAGGGCCCCTACAATGAGCAGTTCTTC. The full variable domain, completed using reference TRBV15 and TRBJ2-1, is DAMVIQNPRYQVTQFGKPVTLSCSQTLNHNVMYWYQQKSSQAPKLLFHYYDKDFNNEADTPDNFQSRRPNTSFCFLDIRSPGLGDTAMYLCATAGQGPYNEQFFGPGTRLTVL.

The chain uses TRBV2 and TRBJ2-1; TRBD2 might be the D (5 bases). The V end lost 5 bases, the J end lost 1 base, and 9 bases lay between the germline ends. The CDR3 sequence is 14 residues long. Germline CDR1 is SNHLY and CDR2 is FYNNEI. The CDR3 DNA sequence: TGTGCCAGCAGTAATTGGGAGTCCTACAATGAGCAGTTCTTC. Translation: CASSNWESYNEQFF.

As to this clone: Germline is not matched at one junction end, which may reflect a read error. V gene TRBV7-7 combines with J gene TRBJ2-1, with TRBD1 as a possible D gene (6 bases). This CDR3 is 13 amino acids long. CDR1 and CDR2 (germline): SSHAT, FNYEAQ (reference sequence). The CDR3 DNA reads as TGTGCTAGCAGCTTGGACAGTTACAATGAGCAGTTCTTC. It encodes CASSLDSYNEQFF.

This clone is medium-sized within its sample. This chain joins TRBV4-3 and TRBJ1-5; 7 bases are a match to TRBD1. Germline-derived CDR1 and CDR2 are LGHNA and YSLEER. V trimming: 6 bases; J trimming: 1 base; junction bases outside the gene matches: 3. This CDR3 is 14 amino acids long. The CDR3 DNA sequence: TGCGCCAGCAGAGGGGGCTGGAGCAATCAGCCCCAGCATTTT. Translation: CASRGGWSNQPQHF.

The chain has TRBV6-5 and TRBJ1-5; no clear D. From germline, CDR1 is MNHEY and CDR2 SVGAGI. This CDR3 spans 13 amino acids. Trimming cost V 2 bases and J 7 bases, with 9 bases left between them. The CDR3 DNA follows: TGTGCCAGCAGTTACGGCTTTTCCCAGCCCCAGCATTTT. Its translation: CASSYGFSQPQHF.

As concerns this clone: Germline is not matched at one junction end, which may reflect a read error. The rearrangement links TRBV19 to TRBJ2-1; D possibly corresponds to TRBD1 (5 bases). The CDR3 runs to 13 residues. The germline V gene encodes CDR1 LNHDA and CDR2 SQIVND (reference sequence). The CDR3 is CASTEDQGSSRLF. CDR3 sequence (DNA): TGTGCCAGTACCGAGGATCAGGGTAGCTCTAGGCTCTTC.

The chain joins TRBV19 to TRBJ2-7; D may be TRBD1 (7 bases). The CDR3 has 15 residues. CDR1 is LNHDA and CDR2 is SQIVND in the germline V gene (reference sequence). The V end was cut by 5 bases, the J end by 2 bases, with 16 bases between. CDR3 bases: TGTGCCAGTAGTGGGGGGACAGTAGGAGCCTACGAGCAGTACTTC. Its translation is CASSGGTVGAYEQYF.

CDR3 DNA sequence: TGCGCCAGCAGCTTGTACGGGACAGAGAGCTCCTATAATTCACCCCTCCACTTT. This translates into CASSLYGTESSYNSPLHF. J is TRBJ1-6 and V is TRBV5-1; 7 bases are a match to TRBD1. The germline CDR1 and CDR2 sequences are SGHRS and YFSETQ. The CDR3 covers 18 residues. The V segment lost 1 base and the J segment 0 bases; nucleotides outside the gene matches: 7.

The table lists this clone with a few counts. The chain has TRBV2 and TRBJ1-5; D unclear. Trimming took 8 bases from V and 3 from J, leaving 14 bases between them. Germline CDR1 reads SNHLY; CDR2 reads FYNNEI. CDR3 length: 14 amino acids. Here the CDR3 reads CASGAVDSNQPQHF. CDR3 bases: TGTGCCAGCGGAGCGGTAGATTCCAATCAGCCCCAGCATTTT.

The rearrangement links TRBV9 to TRBJ1-2; D is possibly TRBD1 (6 bases). The CDR3 runs 16 residues. Germline V gene lookup returns CDR1 SGDLS and CDR2 YYNGEE. Trimming stripped 4 bases from V and 0 bases from J, with 16 bases between. CDR3 region: CASSPGSGGTNYGYTF. The DNA for the CDR3 is TGTGCCAGCAGCCCAGGCTCGGGGGGCACTAACTATGGCTACACCTTC.

This clone was detected only once. The chain links TRBV5-8 to TRBJ2-2; D perhaps matches TRBD1 (5 bases). Germline V gene lookup returns CDR1 SGHTS and CDR2 YDEGEE. Trimming took off 2 bases at V and 2 bases at J, with 13 bases between the two ends. The CDR3 is made up of 16 amino acids. This chain's CDR3 is CASSLLLRTNTGELFF. CDR3 nucleotides: TGTGCCAGCAGCTTACTACTGAGGACAAACACCGGGGAGCTGTTTTTT.

The rearrangement links TRBV5-4 to TRBJ1-2; D perhaps matches TRBD1 (6 bases). Deletions cut 4 bases from V and 3 bases from J, with 13 bases between. CDR1 SGHNT and CDR2 YYREEE come from the germline V gene (reference sequence). The CDR3 has 14 residues. The CDR3 is CASSVGGQDYGYTF. The CDR3 nucleotides read TGTGCCAGCAGCGTCGGGGGGCAGGACTATGGCTACACCTTC.

The chain is built from TRBV7-9 and TRBJ2-5, with 8 nucleotides matching TRBD1. This CDR3 region has 14 residues. V shed 5 bases and J 5 bases; nucleotides not matched to a gene: 7. Germline V gene lookup returns CDR1 SEHNR and CDR2 FQNEAQ (reference sequence). The CDR3 region is CASSPPGGYETQYF. The CDR3 nucleotides are TGTGCCAGCAGCCCCCCAGGGGGCTATGAGACCCAGTACTTC.

The gene calls are TRBV28 and TRBJ2-7; TRBD2 might be the D (5 bases). Trimming removed 6 bases from V and 4 bases from J, with 16 bases in between. This CDR3 has 14 amino acids. CDR1 MDHEN and CDR2 SYDVKM come from the germline V gene. CDR3: CASSLPREGYEQYF. The CDR3 DNA is TGTGCCAGCAGCCTCCCCCGGGAAGGGTACGAGCAGTACTTC.

The J gene is TRBJ1-1, the V gene TRBV7-3; D gene ambiguous. Trimming cost V 2 bases and J 4 bases, with 11 bases left between them. The CDR3 runs 14 residues. The germline V gene has CDR1 SGHTA and CDR2 FQGTGA. The CDR3 is CASSLESRSTEAFF. Written as DNA, the CDR3 is TGTGCCAGCAGCTTAGAATCTAGGTCCACTGAAGCTTTCTTT. Filled out from reference TRBV7-3 and TRBJ1-1, the complete variable domain reads GAGVSQTPSNKVTEKGKYVELRCDPISGHTALYWYRQSLGQGPEFLIYFQGTGAADDSGLPNDRFFAVRPEGSVSTLKIQRTERGDSAVYLCASSLESRSTEAFFGQGTRLTVV.

The J gene is TRBJ1-1, the V gene TRBV7-8; D might be TRBD1 (5 bases). Looked up from germline, CDR1 is SGHVS and CDR2 is FQNEAQ. The germline V and J ends were trimmed by 3 bases and 9 bases, with 11 bases remaining between them. The CDR3 is 12 residues long. The CDR3 nucleotides read TGTGCCAGCAGCTTGGGGGGTATGCAAGCTTTCTTT. Protein product: CASSLGGMQAFF.

The table lists this clone with a few counts. The chain carries TRBV11-2 and TRBJ2-1, with 10 bases identical to TRBD2. Germline V gene data show CDR1 as SGHAT and CDR2 as FQNNGV. CDR3 size: 18 residues. J lost 0 bases, V lost 0 bases, and 5 bases had no gene match. The DNA of the CDR3 is TGTGCCAGCAGCTTAGAGGCTAGCGGGGGCAGCTCCTACAATGAGCAGTTCTTC. This gives the protein CASSLEASGGSSYNEQFF.

The V gene is TRBV6-5, the J gene TRBJ2-5; 7 nucleotides align to TRBD2. V trimming: 2 bases; J trimming: 1 base; junction bases outside the gene matches: 4. Germline-derived CDR1 and CDR2 are MNHEY and SVGAGI. This CDR3 region has 15 residues. The CDR3 protein is CASSYGAGVQETQYF. The CDR3 bases are TGTGCCAGCAGTTACGGGGCGGGGGTCCAAGAGACCCAGTACTTC.